The rows below give T cell receptor beta chains drawn from one sample of a study of Ad26.COV2.S vaccination and SARS-CoV-2 variants. Repertoires were generated with immunoSEQ multiplex PCR, while TCRdb's copy carries only in-frame clones and drops some. The table lists about 350,000 clones, 88% of them singletons. The sample was peripheral blood, taken in a trial of Ad26.COV2.S vaccine versus placebo. These receptors were taken from a person aged 18 to 59 who received the Ad26.COV2.S COVID-19 vaccine or a placebo. Both conserved end residues are part of each CDR3. Each record gives: D gene, V gene, J gene, clone size, CDR3 protein, CDR3 DNA. The D gene is left open where the match is weak. Clone size is given for some rows only: seen once, a few or many times, or a class if the clone is expanded.

D gene: -
V gene: TRBV9
J gene: TRBJ2-1
clone size: -
CDR3 protein: CASSVEDNEQFF
CDR3 DNA: TGTGCCAGCAGCGTAGAGGACAATGAGCAGTTCTTC

D gene: -
V gene: TRBV7-2
J gene: TRBJ1-1
clone size: -
CDR3 protein: CASSTNARARNTEAFF
CDR3 DNA: TGTGCCAGCAGTACCAATGCGAGGGCCCGGAACACTGAAGCTTTCTTT

D gene: TRBD2
V gene: TRBV29-1
J gene: TRBJ2-3
clone size: -
CDR3 protein: CSVEWRKRLAVGGTDTQYF
CDR3 DNA: TGCAGCGTTGAATGGAGGAAGAGACTAGCGGTTGGGGGGACAGATACGCAGTATTTT

D gene: -
V gene: TRBV7-7
J gene: TRBJ2-1
clone size: -
CDR3 protein: CASSAIHHEQFF
CDR3 DNA: TGTGCCAGCAGCGCTATTCATCATGAGCAGTTCTTC

D gene: TRBD1
V gene: TRBV5-4
J gene: TRBJ2-2
clone size: once
CDR3 protein: CASSKGQLGELFF
CDR3 DNA: TGTGCCAGCAGCAAGGGACAGCTAGGGGAGCTGTTTTTT

D gene: -
V gene: TRBV19
J gene: TRBJ1-5
clone size: -
CDR3 protein: CASTKTGRNSNQPQHF
CDR3 DNA: TGTGCCAGTACAAAAACGGGACGGAATAGCAATCAGCCCCAGCATTTT

D gene: -
V gene: TRBV6-2/TRBV6-3
J gene: TRBJ1-2
clone size: -
CDR3 protein: CASSYTPESYTF
CDR3 DNA: TGTGCCAGCAGTTACACTCCCGAGAGCTACACCTTC

D gene: -
V gene: TRBV18
J gene: TRBJ2-1
clone size: few
CDR3 protein: CASSPDRTNSQEQFF
CDR3 DNA: TGTGCCAGCTCACCGGACCGGACCAACTCACAAGAGCAGTTCTTC

D gene: -
V gene: TRBV7-2
J gene: TRBJ1-5
clone size: -
CDR3 protein: CASSVRGNQPQHF
CDR3 DNA: TGTGCCAGCAGCGTCAGGGGTAATCAGCCCCAGCATTTT

D gene: TRBD1
V gene: TRBV2
J gene: TRBJ2-1
clone size: -
CDR3 protein: CASGKDRGSYNEQFF
CDR3 DNA: TGTGCCAGCGGTAAGGACAGGGGGTCCTACAATGAGCAGTTCTTC

D gene: -
V gene: TRBV30
J gene: TRBJ1-2
clone size: -
CDR3 protein: CAWGGGYTF
CDR3 DNA: TGTGCCTGGGGAGGGGGCTACACCTTC

D gene: -
V gene: TRBV6-4
J gene: TRBJ2-1
clone size: -
CDR3 protein: CASSDSTSAGPQFF
CDR3 DNA: TGTGCCAGCAGTGACTCGACCTCGGCCGGGCCCCAGTTCTTC

D gene: -
V gene: TRBV29-1
J gene: TRBJ2-3
clone size: -
CDR3 protein: CSANRDSTDTQYF
CDR3 DNA: TGCAGCGCAAACCGGGACAGCACAGATACGCAGTATTTT

D gene: TRBD2
V gene: TRBV28
J gene: TRBJ2-2
clone size: few
CDR3 protein: CASQGILAGVGTGELFF
CDR3 DNA: TGTGCCAGCCAAGGGATACTAGCGGGAGTTGGCACCGGGGAGCTGTTTTTT

D gene: TRBD1
V gene: TRBV19
J gene: TRBJ1-1
clone size: -
CDR3 protein: CASSILWTGAEAFF
CDR3 DNA: TGTGCCAGTAGTATACTATGGACAGGGGCGGAAGCTTTCTTT

D gene: -
V gene: TRBV27
J gene: TRBJ2-1
clone size: -
CDR3 protein: CASSLLGNYNEQFF
CDR3 DNA: TGTGCCAGCAGTTTATTAGGGAACTACAATGAGCAGTTCTTC

D gene: TRBD2
V gene: TRBV14
J gene: TRBJ2-2
clone size: -
CDR3 protein: CASSPHLAGVVTGELFF
CDR3 DNA: TGTGCCAGCAGCCCGCACCTAGCGGGAGTTGTCACCGGGGAGCTGTTTTTT